This passage covers 20 T cell receptor beta chains from one sample sequenced in a study of shared T cell receptors in the human thymus. The method was immunoSEQ multiplex PCR; TCRdb's version includes in-frame clones alone and lacks a portion of them. The data hold some 640,000 clones, with roughly 86% observed a single time. The same sample was also used in a study of human thymus T cells.

The sequencing input was thymocytes. The receptors derive from a boy under two years old with a congenital heart defect.

The CDR3 spells CASGSYSGNTIYF. CDR3 coding DNA: TGTGCCAGCGGGAGTTACTCTGGAAACACCATATATTTT. The chain carries TRBV28 and TRBJ1-3; D call uncertain. The CDR3 totals 13 residues. V was clipped by 8 bases and J by 0 bases, with 8 bases between them. CDR1 is MDHEN, CDR2 SYDVKM, per germline.

The V and J genes are TRBV10-3 and TRBJ2-7; 8 nucleotides match TRBD1. The V gene's germline CDR1 is ENHRY and CDR2 SYGVKD. This CDR3 spans 13 amino acids. Trimming cost V 6 bases and J 2 bases; bases outside gene matches: 3. CDR3 loop: CAIRTGVTYEQYF. The CDR3 DNA reads as TGTGCCATCAGGACAGGGGTCACCTACGAGCAGTACTTC.

This clone appeared once. This rearrangement joins TRBV7-3 to TRBJ2-7, with 9 nucleotides matching TRBD1. The CDR3 runs 15 residues. After removal of 0 bases from V and 5 bases from J, the junction contained 5 bases not matched to a gene. Germline lookup yields CDR1 SGHTA and CDR2 FQGTGA. The CDR3 here is CASSLTGQGSHEQYF. In DNA, the CDR3 is TGTGCCAGCAGCTTAACGGGACAGGGTTCCCACGAGCAGTACTTC.

The J gene is TRBJ2-1, the V gene TRBV6-5; D is perhaps TRBD1 (6 bases). The germline CDR1 and CDR2 sequences are MNHEY and SVGAGI. Trimming shortened V by 7 bases and J by 6 bases, and 16 bases separated the two germline ends. The CDR3 is 14 residues long. In DNA, the CDR3 is TGTGCCAGCACCTTACAACAGGGCCTCAATGAGCAGTTCTTC. Translated, it gives CASTLQQGLNEQFF.

This chain connects TRBV6-5 to TRBJ2-2; a possible D gene is TRBD1 (5 bases). The germline V and J ends were trimmed by 2 bases and 5 bases, with 9 bases remaining between them. This CDR3 has 14 residues. Germline assignment: CDR1 MNHEY and CDR2 SVGAGI. CDR3 nucleotides: TGTGCCAGCAGTTACGTCAGGGTTACCGGGGAGCTGTTTTTT. This translates into CASSYVRVTGELFF.

The genes are TRBV9 and TRBJ1-2, with TRBD1 identical over 7 bases. The CDR3 loop spans 17 amino acids. Germline CDR1 is SGDLS and CDR2 is YYNGEE. V was pared by 0 bases and J by 4 bases, with 12 bases of the junction left unmatched. The CDR3 protein is CASSVEELDRRPYGYTF. The CDR3 coding sequence is TGTGCCAGCAGCGTAGAAGAGTTGGACAGGAGACCCTATGGCTACACCTTC.

The rearrangement uses TRBV7-2 and TRBJ2-7, with 11 bases identical to TRBD2. This CDR3 spans 16 amino acids. Trimming took 6 bases from V and 3 from J; bases not matched to a gene: 10. Per the germline V gene, CDR1 is SGHTA and CDR2 is FQGNSA. The CDR3 region is CASSPGLAGTFYEQYF. For the CDR3, the DNA is TGTGCCAGCAGTCCAGGACTAGCGGGTACCTTCTACGAGCAGTACTTC.

This clone was observed a handful of times. The genes are TRBV27 and TRBJ2-1; 7 bases are a match to TRBD2. The CDR3 runs to 16 residues. Trimming at V came to 1 base and at J to 3 bases, leaving 6 bases not matched to a gene. Germline-derived CDR1 and CDR2 are MNHEY and SMNVEV (reference sequence). The CDR3 reads CASSLFSGEGYNEQFF. CDR3 DNA: TGTGCCAGCAGTTTATTTTCCGGGGAGGGCTACAATGAGCAGTTCTTC.

The chain links TRBV27 to TRBJ2-5; 7 bases align to TRBD2. CDR1 is MNHEY and CDR2 is SMNVEV in the germline V gene (reference sequence). The CDR3 extends over 18 amino acids. The V segment lost 5 bases and the J segment 4 bases; nucleotides outside the gene matches: 19. The CDR3 region has the DNA TGTGCCAGCAGTATCGGTGTAGGGGTCGAGCGGGGCTTAGAGACCCAGTACTTC. This gives the protein CASSIGVGVERGLETQYF.

V is TRBV7-2 and J is TRBJ1-1; the D is unclear. CDR3 length: 15 residues. V gave up 1 base and J gave up 0 bases, with 9 bases separating them. Germline V gene data show CDR1 as SGHTA and CDR2 as FQGNSA. CDR3 sequence reads: CASSLENTVNTEAFF. DNA for the CDR3: TGTGCCAGCAGCTTAGAAAACACAGTGAACACTGAAGCTTTCTTT.

The chain has TRBV6-5 and TRBJ1-4; D might be TRBD1 (6 bases). Trimming pared 6 bases from V and 3 bases from J, leaving 14 bases between. CDR1 and CDR2 (germline): MNHEY, SVGAGI. CDR3 size: 15 residues. CDR3 DNA: TGTGCCAGCAGAACAACAGGGTTATCTAATGAAAAACTGTTTTTT. It is translated as CASRTTGLSNEKLFF.

The chain combines TRBV19 with TRBJ2-1, with 10 positions matching TRBD2. Germline values: CDR1 LNHDA, CDR2 SQIVND (reference sequence). The CDR3 has 15 residues. The ends lost 5 bases at V and 4 bases at J; junction bases unmatched: 5. The CDR3 region is CASSLLAGGYNEQFF. CDR3 bases: TGTGCCAGTAGTTTATTAGCGGGGGGTTACAATGAGCAGTTCTTC.

This sequence joins TRBV5-6 and TRBJ2-7; possible D gene TRBD1, 6 bases. The CDR3 is made up of 16 amino acids. V shed 0 bases and J shed 3 bases, with 16 bases lying between them. CDR1 and CDR2 (germline): SGHDT, YYEEEE. CDR3 residues: CASSLARRQVIYEQYF. CDR3 nucleotides: TGTGCCAGCAGCTTGGCTCGGCGACAGGTGATCTACGAGCAGTACTTC.

CDR3 nucleotide sequence: TGCGCCAGCAGCTTCGGACAGGGTACTCCCGTTCACGAGCAGTACTTC. Residues: CASSFGQGTPVHEQYF. The chain employs TRBV5-1 and TRBJ2-7, with 8 bases matching TRBD1. The CDR3 loop spans 16 amino acids. Germline CDR1 SGHRS, CDR2 YFSETQ. Trimming cost V 2 bases and J 5 bases; bases outside gene matches: 12.

The chain employs TRBV28 and TRBJ2-5; TRBD2 might be the D (5 bases). This CDR3 spans 15 amino acids. Trimming took off 4 bases at V and 4 bases at J, with 16 bases between the two ends. Germline loops: CDR1 MDHEN, CDR2 SYDVKM. CDR3 in amino acids: CASSSPGLRPETQYF. CDR3 sequence (DNA): TGTGCCAGCAGTTCCCCCGGACTCCGTCCAGAGACCCAGTACTTC.

This chain links TRBV4-3 with TRBJ2-7; 9 bases line up with TRBD1. Per germline, CDR1 LGHNA and CDR2 YSLEER. This CDR3 is 14 amino acids long. After removal of 0 bases from V and 9 bases from J, the junction contained 6 bases not matched to a gene. DNA of the CDR3: TGCGCCAGCAGCCAAGAGGGACAGGGTTTGGGGCAGTACTTC. Amino acid sequence: CASSQEGQGLGQYF.

The chain is built from TRBV5-1 and TRBJ2-1; the match to TRBD2 covers 9 bases. V shed 0 bases, J shed 3 bases, and the junction held 7 bases outside the gene matches. The CDR3 runs 17 residues. Germline V gene sequence: CDR1 SGHRS, CDR2 YFSETQ. The CDR3 bases are TGCGCCAGCAGCTTGGTTGAGCGGGGGGAAGGCTACAATGAGCAGTTCTTC. It encodes CASSLVERGEGYNEQFF. The full variable domain, with the rest looked up from reference TRBV5-1 and TRBJ2-1, is KAGVTQTPRYLIKTRGQQVTLSCSPISGHRSVSWYQQTPGQGLQFLFEYFSETQRNKGNFPGRFSGRQFSNSRSEMNVSTLELGDSALYLCASSLVERGEGYNEQFFGPGTRLTVL.

In this sample, this clone turned up once. The V gene is TRBV5-5, the J gene TRBJ2-5; 7 bases match TRBD2. CDR3 size: 14 residues. Germline trimming cut 2 bases from V and 3 bases from J; bases unmatched to any gene: 4. Germline CDR1 is SGHKS and CDR2 is YYEKEE (reference sequence). The CDR3 reads CASSFVAGEETQYF. CDR3 DNA sequence: TGTGCCAGCAGCTTTGTAGCGGGCGAAGAGACCCAGTACTTC.

The chain recombines TRBV30 with TRBJ2-7; 12 bases fit TRBD1. The CDR3 runs to 16 residues. V dropped 3 bases and J dropped 5; count of bases not matched to a gene: 11. In germline, CDR1 is GTSNPN, CDR2 SVGIG (reference sequence). The CDR3 reads CAWRPGGTGGSDEQYF. CDR3 nucleotide sequence: TGTGCCTGGAGGCCTGGGGGGACAGGGGGCTCGGACGAGCAGTACTTC.

The chain uses TRBV7-9 and TRBJ2-5; D gene ambiguous. Germline lookup yields CDR1 SEHNR and CDR2 FQNEAQ (reference sequence). The germline V and J ends were trimmed by 11 bases and 5 bases, with 24 bases remaining between them. This CDR3 is 15 amino acids long. The CDR3: CAVVITSRERETQYF. In DNA, the CDR3 is TGTGCCGTCGTTATTACGTCCAGAGAGAGGGAGACCCAGTACTTC.